Following are 12 T cell receptor beta chains from one sample sequenced in a study of blood T cell repertoires in COVID-19. Only in-frame clones appear in the TCRdb table, and some are missing; sequencing was by immunoSEQ multiplex PCR. The table records approximately 280,000 clones, around 88% of them present only once. The sequencing input was peripheral blood. These receptors were obtained from a woman between 25 and 40 years old who had recovered from COVID-19.

The rearrangement joins TRBV6-2 or TRBV6-3 to TRBJ1-1; 7 nucleotides match TRBD1. Trimming cost V 4 bases and J 0 bases; bases outside gene matches: 8. CDR3 length: 16 amino acids. Per germline, CDR1 MNHEY and CDR2 SVGEGT. The chain's CDR3 is CASSLPPTGMNTEAFF. The CDR3 DNA reads as TGTGCCAGCAGTTTACCCCCGACAGGGATGAACACTGAAGCTTTCTTT.

This chain joins TRBV3-1 (or the pseudogene TRBV3-2) and TRBJ2-1, with 8 bases identical to TRBD2. This CDR3 is built from 16 residues. The germline V gene encodes CDR1 LGHDT and CDR2 YNNKEL (reference sequence). After removal of 0 bases from V and 2 bases from J, the junction contained 3 bases not matched to a gene. The CDR3 DNA follows: TGTGCCAGCAGCCAAGATCCAGCGGGAGCCTACAATGAGCAGTTCTTC. Protein: CASSQDPAGAYNEQFF.

V usage is TRBV18 and J usage is TRBJ2-5; 7 bases line up with TRBD1. The ends lost 0 bases at V and 9 bases at J; junction bases unmatched: 7. The germline V gene has CDR1 KGHSH and CDR2 LQKENI. The CDR3 spans 14 residues. The CDR3 is CASSPPKQGIAQYF. The CDR3 DNA reads TGTGCCAGCTCACCACCAAAACAGGGGATTGCCCAGTACTTC. Full variable domain (outside the CDR3, taken from reference TRBV18 and TRBJ2-5): NAGVMQNPRHLVRRRGQEARLRCSPMKGHSHVYWYRQLPEEGLKFMVYLQKENIIDESGMPKERFSAEFPKEGPSILRIQQVVRGDSAAYFCASSPPKQGIAQYFGPGTRLLVL.

The gene calls are TRBV11-2 and TRBJ1-1; D is undetermined. The V and J ends lost 2 bases and 10 bases respectively, with 11 bases between them. Germline CDR1 SGHAT, CDR2 FQNNGV. CDR3 length equals 12 residues. CDR3 region: CASSLRERAAFF. In DNA, the CDR3 is TGTGCCAGCAGCTTACGGGAGAGGGCAGCTTTCTTT.

The chain combines TRBV5-4 with TRBJ1-5; 8 nucleotides line up with TRBD1. V lost 1 base, J lost 7 bases, and 7 bases stayed unmatched. CDR1 and CDR2 from the germline V gene are SGHNT and YYREEE (reference sequence). The CDR3 consists of 15 residues. The CDR3 reads CASSLSPGGEQPQHF. DNA for the CDR3: TGTGCCAGCAGCTTGAGTCCAGGGGGCGAACAGCCCCAGCATTTT.

This chain links TRBV27 with TRBJ1-1; the D is unclear. This CDR3 contains 14 residues. Trimming pared 3 bases from V and 1 base from J, leaving 9 bases between. Germline CDR1 reads MNHEY; CDR2 reads SMNVEV (reference sequence). Here the CDR3 reads CASSLGAWNTEAFF. For the CDR3, the DNA is TGTGCCAGCAGTTTGGGCGCTTGGAACACTGAAGCTTTCTTT.

The chain uses TRBV11-2 and TRBJ1-6; D is unclear. The length of the CDR3 is 18 residues. V gave up 4 bases and J gave up 0 bases, with 16 bases separating them. Germline loops: CDR1 SGHAT, CDR2 FQNNGV. The CDR3 reads CASSSEWRFGSYNSPLHF. For the CDR3, the DNA is TGTGCCAGCAGCTCTGAGTGGAGGTTCGGCTCCTATAATTCACCCCTCCACTTT.

V is TRBV25-1 and J is TRBJ2-1; D is possibly TRBD2 (6 bases). There are 16 residues in the CDR3. The germline gives CDR1 MGHDK, CDR2 SYGVNS. V lost 7 bases and J lost 0, with 16 bases in between. The CDR3 loop is CASNGGVYGSYNEQFF. CDR3 nucleotides: TGTGCCAGCAATGGAGGGGTTTATGGCTCCTACAATGAGCAGTTCTTC. The full variable domain, its missing parts supplied by reference TRBV25-1 and TRBJ2-1, is EADIYQTPRYLVIGTGKKITLECSQTMGHDKMYWYQQDPGMELHLIHYSYGVNSTEKGDLSSESTVSRIRTEHFPLTLESARPSHTSQYLCASNGGVYGSYNEQFFGPGTRLTVL.

The chain combines TRBV30 with TRBJ1-1, with a possible D match to TRBD1 (6 bases). Trimming left V 5 bases short and J 5 bases short, with 12 bases between. This CDR3 has 12 residues. CDR1 is GTSNPN and CDR2 is SVGIG in the germline V gene (reference sequence). The CDR3 DNA follows: TGTGCCTGGGGGACACGCAAGACTGAAGCTTTCTTT. Amino acids: CAWGTRKTEAFF.

The rearrangement links TRBV30 to TRBJ2-5; TRBD1 matches 11 bases. Germline CDR1 is GTSNPN and CDR2 is SVGIG (reference sequence). This CDR3 has 15 amino acids. Germline trimming cut 3 bases from V and 4 bases from J; bases unmatched to any gene: 7. The CDR3 spells CAWSTGGTGGETQYF. The CDR3, as DNA: TGTGCCTGGAGCACAGGGGGGACAGGGGGAGAGACCCAGTACTTC.

This clone was detected only once. The CDR3 bases are TGTGCCAGTAGTAGACTAGGGTCCTACGAGCAGTACTTC. Translating it yields CASSRLGSYEQYF. The chain uses TRBV19 and TRBJ2-7; a possible D gene is TRBD2 (6 bases). V was pared by 4 bases and J by 1 base, with 8 bases between. This CDR3 spans 13 amino acids. Germline CDR1 reads LNHDA; CDR2 reads SQIVND (reference sequence).

The chain combines TRBV18 with TRBJ2-1; 13 nucleotides agree with TRBD2. Unmatched junction bases numbered 5, after V lost 4 bases and J lost 8 bases. Germline V gene lookup returns CDR1 KGHSH and CDR2 LQKENI. The CDR3 covers 15 residues. Here the CDR3 reads CASSLTSGGAYEQFF. In DNA, the CDR3 is TGTGCCAGCTCACTCACTAGCGGGGGGGCCTATGAGCAGTTCTTC.